This is a list of T cell receptor beta chains from one sample in a study of cytomegalovirus exposure and HLA in healthy donors. Clones were sequenced by immunoSEQ multiplex PCR, and TCRdb holds only the in-frame ones, with some missing. The sample includes about 160,000 clones, 65% to 90% of them seen just once. Sequenced material: PBMCs. Receptors originate from a woman younger than 30 in good health and CMV-seronegative. CDR3s include the opening cysteine and the closing phenylalanine or tryptophan. The order of the fields is J gene, D gene, clone size, V gene, CDR3 DNA, CDR3 protein. D genes are given only for firm matches. Clone size is stated in some rows and not others, as once, few, many or a class when expanded.

J: TRBJ2-3; D: NA; size: few; V: TRBV5-1; DNA: TGCGCCAGCAGCTCAATTTGGGACCAACTAGCTTCAAGGGGAGATACGCAGTATTTT; CDR3: CASSSIWDQLASRGDTQYF
J: TRBJ2-7; D: NA; size: NA; V: TRBV18; DNA: TGTGCCAGCCACACAGGAGATCGCCACGAGCAGTACTTC; CDR3: CASHTGDRHEQYF
J: TRBJ2-7; D: TRBD1; size: NA; V: TRBV28; DNA: TGTGCCAGCAGTCTTTCCACAGGGGATCGCGAGCAGTACTTC; CDR3: CASSLSTGDREQYF
J: TRBJ1-1; D: NA; size: NA; V: TRBV7-9; DNA: TGTGCCTTCGCTTCAGGCACTGAAGCTTTCTTT; CDR3: CAFASGTEAFF
J: TRBJ2-3; D: NA; size: NA; V: TRBV28; DNA: TGTGCCAGCAGTTTAAGGCTAGCCGATCACGCAGATACGCAGTATTTT; CDR3: CASSLRLADHADTQYF
J: TRBJ1-1; D: NA; size: NA; V: TRBV30; DNA: TGTGCCTGCCCGGGACAAACGAACACTGAAGCTTTCTTT; CDR3: CACPGQTNTEAFF
J: TRBJ2-3; D: NA; size: NA; V: TRBV2; DNA: TGTGCCAGCAGTGAATGGAGGCCCCCAGATACGCAGTATTTT; CDR3: CASSEWRPPDTQYF
J: TRBJ1-2; D: NA; size: NA; V: TRBV29-1; DNA: TGCAGCGCTTTAACCGGGACACCCTATGGCTACACCTTC; CDR3: CSALTGTPYGYTF
J: TRBJ2-7; D: TRBD2; size: NA; V: TRBV7-2; DNA: TGTGCCAGCAGCTTAGCCCCGCCTAGCGGGGGGGCGATCGACGAGCAGTACTTC; CDR3: CASSLAPPSGGAIDEQYF
J: TRBJ2-7; D: TRBD1; size: NA; V: TRBV28; DNA: TGTGCCAGCAGACCTGGACAGGGAGTCTACGAGCAGTACTTC; CDR3: CASRPGQGVYEQYF
J: TRBJ2-1; D: TRBD2; size: NA; V: TRBV27; DNA: TGTGCCAGCACTTACTACCTTGGCGGGAGAAATCGCTGGGAGCAGTTCTTC; CDR3: CASTYYLGGRNRWEQFF
J: TRBJ2-7; D: NA; size: NA; V: TRBV28; DNA: TGTGCCAGCAGCACATACGAGCAGTACTTC; CDR3: CASSTYEQYF
J: TRBJ2-7; D: TRBD2; size: NA; V: TRBV5-1; DNA: TGCGCCAGCAGCTTGGGGGCTAGCGGGACCCTCTACGAGCAGTACTTC; CDR3: CASSLGASGTLYEQYF
J: TRBJ1-1; D: NA; size: NA; V: TRBV2; DNA: TGTGCCAGCAGTGCCCTTCAGGGGAACGGAATTATAAACACTGAAGCTTTCTTT; CDR3: CASSALQGNGIINTEAFF
J: TRBJ2-1; D: NA; size: once; V: TRBV27; DNA: TGTGCCAGCAGTCCCATCGCGGGGGCCCCTGGCGGTGAGCAGTTCTTC; CDR3: CASSPIAGAPGGEQFF
J: TRBJ2-1; D: TRBD1; size: NA; V: TRBV18; DNA: TGTGCCAGCTCACTTCGGGACAGGGCGAATGAGCAGTTCTTC; CDR3: CASSLRDRANEQFF
J: TRBJ1-2; D: NA; size: NA; V: TRBV7-9; DNA: TGTGCCAGCAGCCAACCTCGAGGAGGAGGCTACACCTTC; CDR3: CASSQPRGGGYTF
J: TRBJ1-2; D: TRBD1; size: NA; V: TRBV29-1; DNA: TGCAGCGTTGGACCGCCGGGGACAGGGCATCCTGGCTACACCTTC; CDR3: CSVGPPGTGHPGYTF
J: TRBJ2-5; D: TRBD2; size: NA; V: TRBV19; DNA: TGTGCCAGTAGGGTCAGGGCGGGGGAAGAGACCCAGTACTTC; CDR3: CASRVRAGEETQYF
J: TRBJ2-3; D: TRBD2; size: NA; V: TRBV29-1; DNA: TGCAGCGTTGAAGGTGCGGGGGGGGACACAGATACGCAGTATTTT; CDR3: CSVEGAGGDTDTQYF
J: TRBJ1-5; D: NA; size: NA; V: TRBV28; DNA: TGTGCCAGCAGTGACGGGGAGGGGTCCCTTCCCCAGCATTTT; CDR3: CASSDGEGSLPQHF
J: TRBJ2-2; D: NA; size: NA; V: TRBV6-5; DNA: TGTGCCAGCAGTTTACAGGGAAGGACCGGGGAGCTGTTTTTT; CDR3: CASSLQGRTGELFF
J: TRBJ1-5; D: NA; size: NA; V: TRBV6-6; DNA: TGTGCCAGCAGTTACTCGAGTCGCGGGTTTCGTCAGCCCCAGCATTTT; CDR3: CASSYSSRGFRQPQHF
J: TRBJ1-4; D: NA; size: NA; V: TRBV6-1; DNA: TGTGCCAGCAGTCCACCACACGGGGTCAATGAAAAACTGTTTTTT; CDR3: CASSPPHGVNEKLFF
J: TRBJ2-7; D: NA; size: NA; V: TRBV11-3; DNA: TGTGCCAGCAGCTTAGATGAGGCCTTAGTCTACGAGCAGTACTTC; CDR3: CASSLDEALVYEQYF
J: TRBJ2-7; D: TRBD1; size: NA; V: TRBV5-6; DNA: TGTGCCAGCAGCTTGGCGGGGACAGGGCCTGCCTACGAGCAGTACTTC; CDR3: CASSLAGTGPAYEQYF
J: TRBJ1-3; D: NA; size: NA; V: TRBV5-1; DNA: TGCGCCAGCAGCTCGTACGGGGGGCGGGTAAACACCATATATTTT; CDR3: CASSSYGGRVNTIYF
J: TRBJ2-1; D: NA; size: NA; V: TRBV11-2; DNA: TGTGCCAGCAGCCCCGGAGGGGTATGGCAGTTCTTC; CDR3: CASSPGGVWQFF
J: TRBJ2-7; D: TRBD2; size: NA; V: TRBV6-1; DNA: TGTGCCAGCAGCCGGGGACTAGCGGGGGGCTACGAGCAGTACTTC; CDR3: CASSRGLAGGYEQYF
J: TRBJ2-4; D: NA; size: NA; V: TRBV6-1; DNA: TGTGCCAGCAGTGAAGGACTGAAAAACATTCAGTACTTC; CDR3: CASSEGLKNIQYF
J: TRBJ2-5; D: TRBD1; size: NA; V: TRBV7-2; DNA: TGTGCCAGCAGCTCCACAGGGGGCGAAGAGACCCAGTACTTC; CDR3: CASSSTGGEETQYF
J: TRBJ2-7; D: NA; size: NA; V: TRBV5-6; DNA: TGTGCCAGCAGCTCTCTGATAACCGCCCACGAGCAGTACTTC; CDR3: CASSSLITAHEQYF
J: TRBJ2-1; D: NA; size: NA; V: TRBV7-3; DNA: TGTGCCAGCAGCTTCGAGCGGGCGGGTGAGCAGTTCTTC; CDR3: CASSFERAGEQFF
J: TRBJ1-5; D: TRBD1; size: NA; V: TRBV12-5; DNA: TGTGCTAGTGGCTCCACAGGGGGAGAGTATCAGCCCCAGCATTTT; CDR3: CASGSTGGEYQPQHF
J: TRBJ1-3; D: NA; size: NA; V: TRBV2; DNA: TGTGCCAGCAGCTTTATGAGGGGGGGAAACACCATATATTTT; CDR3: CASSFMRGGNTIYF
J: TRBJ2-1; D: NA; size: NA; V: TRBV7-9; DNA: TGTGCCAGCAGTCTTAGGGACTTCCTTCACAATGAGCAGTTCTTC; CDR3: CASSLRDFLHNEQFF
J: TRBJ1-1; D: TRBD1; size: NA; V: TRBV28; DNA: TGTGCCAGCAGTTTGGACAGGGAAAAAGACACTGAAGCTTTCTTT; CDR3: CASSLDREKDTEAFF
J: TRBJ2-1; D: NA; size: NA; V: TRBV9; DNA: TGTGCCAGCAGCGAAAGGGCTAGCCCCTACAATGAGCAGTTCTTC; CDR3: CASSERASPYNEQFF
J: TRBJ2-7; D: NA; size: NA; V: TRBV18; DNA: TGTGCCAGCTCACCTGACATGTCTGGGGAGCAGTACTTC; CDR3: CASSPDMSGEQYF
J: TRBJ2-3; D: TRBD2; size: NA; V: TRBV28; DNA: TGTGCCAGCACCCCCGGACTAGCGGGAGATAGGAGGACAGATACGCAGTATTTT; CDR3: CASTPGLAGDRRTDTQYF
J: TRBJ2-5; D: NA; size: NA; V: TRBV28; DNA: TGTGCCAGCTCCTGGCCTCACCAAGAGACCCAGTACTTC; CDR3: CASSWPHQETQYF
J: TRBJ2-3; D: NA; size: NA; V: TRBV21-1; DNA: TGTGCCGACGACAGGGCCTACACGGATACGCAGTATTTT; CDR3: CADDRAYTDTQYF
J: TRBJ2-7; D: NA; size: NA; V: TRBV18; DNA: TGTGCCAGCTCACCAGGGAGTAACTCCTACGAGCAGTACTTC; CDR3: CASSPGSNSYEQYF
J: TRBJ2-7; D: NA; size: NA; V: TRBV2; DNA: TGTGCCACGAGGGGGGACAGCTACGAGCAGTACTTC; CDR3: CATRGDSYEQYF
J: TRBJ1-1; D: TRBD1; size: NA; V: TRBV27; DNA: TGTGCCAGTAGTCCCGGGACAGGGATGAACACTGAAGCTTTCTTT; CDR3: CASSPGTGMNTEAFF
J: TRBJ1-1; D: NA; size: NA; V: TRBV5-1; DNA: TGCGCCAGCAGCTTGGCGTCAGGGGTGCGTCCCGATAGGAACACTGAAGCTTTCTTT; CDR3: CASSLASGVRPDRNTEAFF